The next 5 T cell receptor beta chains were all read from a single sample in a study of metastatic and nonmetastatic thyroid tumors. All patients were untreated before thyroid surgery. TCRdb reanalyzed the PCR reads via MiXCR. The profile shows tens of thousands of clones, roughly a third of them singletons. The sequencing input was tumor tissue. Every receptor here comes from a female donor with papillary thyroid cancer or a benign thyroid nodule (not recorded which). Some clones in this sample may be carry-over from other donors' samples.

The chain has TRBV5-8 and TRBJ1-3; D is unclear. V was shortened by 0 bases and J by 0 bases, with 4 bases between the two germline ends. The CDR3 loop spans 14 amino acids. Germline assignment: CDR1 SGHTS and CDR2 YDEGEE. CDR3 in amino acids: CASSLDRSGNTIYF. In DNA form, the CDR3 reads TGTGCCAGCAGCTTGGACCGCTCTGGAAACACCATATATTTT.

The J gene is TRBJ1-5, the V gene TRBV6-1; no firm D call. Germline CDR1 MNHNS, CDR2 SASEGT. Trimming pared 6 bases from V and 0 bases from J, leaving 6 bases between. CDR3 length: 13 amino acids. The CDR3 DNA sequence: TGTGCCAGCAGGCAGGTTAGCAATCAGCCCCAGCATTTT. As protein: CASRQVSNQPQHF.

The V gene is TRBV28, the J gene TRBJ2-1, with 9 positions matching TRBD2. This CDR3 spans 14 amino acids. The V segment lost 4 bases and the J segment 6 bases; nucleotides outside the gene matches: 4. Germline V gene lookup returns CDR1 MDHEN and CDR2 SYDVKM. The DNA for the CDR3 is TGTGCCAGCAGTTCAGCGGGAGGTCGCAATGAGCAGTTCTTC. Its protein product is CASSSAGGRNEQFF.

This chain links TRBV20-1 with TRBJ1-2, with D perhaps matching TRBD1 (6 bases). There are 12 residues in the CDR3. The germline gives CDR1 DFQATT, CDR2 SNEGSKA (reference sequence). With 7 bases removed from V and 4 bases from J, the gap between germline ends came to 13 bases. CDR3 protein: CSVRRGSYGYTF. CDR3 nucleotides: TGCAGTGTTCGCAGGGGATCCTATGGCTACACCTTC.

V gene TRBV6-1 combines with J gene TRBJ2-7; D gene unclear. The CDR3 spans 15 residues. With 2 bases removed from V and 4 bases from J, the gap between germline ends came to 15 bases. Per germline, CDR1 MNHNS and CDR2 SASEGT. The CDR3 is CASSEYRAASYEQYF. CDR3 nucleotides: TGTGCCAGCAGTGAATACAGAGCAGCCTCTTACGAGCAGTACTTC.